The entry below describes one T cell receptor beta chain. The V gene end was trimmed by 9 bases and the J gene end by 2 bases; junction bases not matched to a gene: 5. CDR3 size: 14 residues. Per germline, CDR1 SNHLY and CDR2 FYNNEI. This sample was taken from a study of blood T cell repertoires in COVID-19. On the study more broadly: Italy, Spain and the United States were the sources of the convalescent and acute COVID-19 samples. The analysed material was cDNA or gDNA that came from T cells, B-cell-depleted T cells, or PBMCs.

Using immunoSEQ multiplex PCR, the repertoire was profiled, and TCRdb retains in-frame clones only, with some absent. The sample records 240,000 or so clones, about 68% being singletons. The sequenced material came from peripheral blood. V and J are TRBV2 and TRBJ2-3; 10 nucleotides align to TRBD1. This TCR derives from an elderly woman with acute or convalescent COVID-19. The CDR3: CASRQGADTDTQYF. In nucleotides, the CDR3 is TGTGCCAGTCGACAGGGGGCAGACACAGATACGCAGTATTTT.